This T cell receptor beta chain is drawn from a study of T cell responses to AZD1222 COVID-19 vaccine. The length of the CDR3 is 15 residues. Germline V CDR1 and CDR2: MDHEN, SYDVKM. V was shortened by 6 bases and J by 1 base, with 13 bases between the two germline ends. As to this clone: The antigen is not known.

The repertoire was sequenced with immunoSEQ multiplex PCR; TCRdb's copy has only in-frame clones and lacks some. The sample consists of roughly 160,000 clones, roughly 92% of them appearing once. The study, taken as a whole, reports: The donors showed a predominance of white British ancestry and of females, with possible underestimation of clonal diversity.

The chain employs TRBV28 and TRBJ1-5; no clear D gene. This clonotype was sampled from an adult in good health. This material consisted of peripheral blood, taken on day 0 of AZD1222 vaccination. In DNA form, the CDR3 reads TGTGCCAGCAGAACCCCCAAGAGGAGCAATCAGCCCCAGCATTTT. Residues: CASRTPKRSNQPQHF. Looking up the rest from reference TRBV28 and TRBJ1-5 gives the full variable domain: DVKVTQSSRYLVKRTGEKVFLECVQDMDHENMFWYRQDPGLGLRLIYFSYDVKMKEKGDIPEGYSVSREKKERFSLILESASTNQTSMYLCASRTPKRSNQPQHFGDGTRLSIL.